This TCR beta chain comes out of a study of monozygotic twins with inflammatory bowel disease. Study outcomes and limitations: Telling different T cell subtypes apart from each other was not possible. With inverse Simpson as the measure, TCRbeta diversity was lower in IBD patients than in healthy co-twins.

With respect to this clonotype: Antigen: not known.

Someone took a roughly 2.7 ml blood sample from each of the donors. Germline CDR1 reads MNHNY; CDR2 reads SVGAGI (reference sequence). The CDR3 has 14 residues. One entry per CDR3 protein, without DNA, is what TCRdb gives after re-calling the 5' RACE reads. The table lists 200,000 to 250,000 distinct CDR3 sequences. V is TRBV6-6 and J is TRBJ1-4; the TCRdb call, TRBD1, lacks DNA for checking. The sequenced sample consisted of blood. This clonotype was sampled from a human donor with ulcerative colitis or Crohn's disease, or a healthy co-twin of an affected twin (not recorded which). The CDR3 loop reads CASSPTGGGEKLFF.